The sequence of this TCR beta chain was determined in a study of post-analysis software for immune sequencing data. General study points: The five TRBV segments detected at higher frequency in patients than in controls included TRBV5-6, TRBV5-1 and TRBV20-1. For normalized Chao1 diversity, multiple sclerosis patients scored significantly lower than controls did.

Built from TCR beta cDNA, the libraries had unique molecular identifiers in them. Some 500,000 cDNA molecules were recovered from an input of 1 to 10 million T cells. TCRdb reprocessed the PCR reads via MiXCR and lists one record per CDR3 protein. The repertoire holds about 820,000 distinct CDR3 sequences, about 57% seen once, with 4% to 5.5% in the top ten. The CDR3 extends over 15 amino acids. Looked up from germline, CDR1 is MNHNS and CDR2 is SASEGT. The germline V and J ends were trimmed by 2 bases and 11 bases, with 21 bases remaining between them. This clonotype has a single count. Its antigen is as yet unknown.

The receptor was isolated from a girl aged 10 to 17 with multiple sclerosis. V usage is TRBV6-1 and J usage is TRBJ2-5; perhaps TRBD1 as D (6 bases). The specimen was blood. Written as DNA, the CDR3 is TGTGCCAGCAGTGAAACGGGACACCCGGTCTACGGGCAGTACTTC. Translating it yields CASSETGHPVYGQYF.